The clone carrying this TCR beta chain was seen only a few times. Recruited during active infection, patients (from Seattle) were subsequently followed longitudinally. The source of the sample is a study of blood T cell repertoires in COVID-19. Overall study: T cells, B-cell-depleted T cells, or PBMCs provided the cDNA or gDNA that served as material.

Original processing methods: It was from reference gene primer amplification that nucleated cell counts were estimated. Method: immunoSEQ multiplex PCR; TCRdb's copy keeps in-frame clones and lacks some. That table gives V, J and clone size, and the DNA gave D and trimming. The sample contains some 180,000 clones, approximately 86% of which appear only once. This TCR was recovered from a woman of 80 years or more with COVID-19, enrolled during active disease. The material sequenced was peripheral blood.

CDR3 residues: CASSQRPRLGEGGYTF. CDR3 DNA sequence: TGTGCCAGCAGCCAAAGACCTCGGCTAGGGGAAGGTGGCTACACCTTC. The chain couples TRBV3-1 (or the pseudogene TRBV3-2) to TRBJ1-2, with D possibly TRBD1 on 5 matching bases. The CDR3 runs to 16 residues. Germline V gives CDR1 LGHDT, CDR2 YNNKEL (reference sequence). The V gene lost 2 bases and the J gene lost 7 bases, with 20 bases spanning the gap.